The 23 T cell receptor beta chains in this list originate from one sample, sequenced in a study of blood T cell repertoires in COVID-19. Method: immunoSEQ multiplex PCR; TCRdb's copy keeps in-frame clones and lacks some. The sample lists around 200,000 clones; over 75% were seen once. Sequenced: peripheral blood. The receptors were gathered from a human donor with active or convalescent COVID-19. The donor label of this sample is uncertain.

The chain is built from TRBV4-1 and TRBJ2-7, with TRBD2 identical over 11 bases. In germline, CDR1 is MGHRA, CDR2 YSYEKL. This CDR3 has 16 amino acids. With V trimmed by 0 bases and J by 6 bases, 7 bases remained unmatched. This chain's CDR3 is CASSQDGLAGGSEQYF. The CDR3 bases are TGCGCCAGCAGCCAAGATGGCCTAGCGGGAGGAAGCGAGCAGTACTTC.

This clone was counted a few times. The CDR3 sequence: CASGQGYYGYTF. CDR3 nucleotide sequence: TGTGCCAGCGGCCAGGGCTACTATGGCTACACCTTC. This rearrangement joins TRBV12-3 or TRBV12-4 to TRBJ1-2, with D possibly matching TRBD1 (5 bases). The CDR3 contains 12 residues. V lost 8 bases and J 3 bases, leaving 10 bases between the germline ends.

The V and J genes are TRBV11-2 and TRBJ2-1; D gene uncertain. CDR1 is SGHAT and CDR2 is FQNNGV in the germline V gene. The V and J ends lost 0 bases and 5 bases respectively, with 5 bases between them. The CDR3 runs 13 residues. Here the CDR3 DNA reads TGTGCCAGCAGCTTAGAGGCGGACAATGAGCAGTTCTTC. It codes for CASSLEADNEQFF. The variable domain in full, with the rest retrieved from reference TRBV11-2 and TRBJ2-1, is EAGVAQSPRYKIIEKRQSVAFWCNPISGHATLYWYQQILGQGPKLLIQFQNNGVVDDSQLPKDRFSAERLKGVDSTLKIQPAKLEDSAVYLCASSLEADNEQFFGPGTRLTVL.

The rearrangement uses TRBV4-2 and TRBJ1-5, with D unresolved. There are 17 residues in the CDR3. Per germline, CDR1 LGHNA and CDR2 YNFKEQ. Trimming left V 4 bases short and J 5 bases short, with 21 bases between. CDR3 amino acids: CASSPTYPVGAYQPQHF. The CDR3 coding sequence is TGTGCCAGCAGCCCTACCTATCCGGTTGGAGCTTATCAGCCCCAGCATTTT.

The rearrangement joins TRBV9 to TRBJ2-1; maybe TRBD2 (6 bases). V lost 1 base and J 4 bases, leaving 15 bases between the germline ends. Germline CDR1 and CDR2: SGDLS and YYNGEE. The CDR3 totals 16 residues. CDR3 protein: CASSVTWGVLYNEQFF. The CDR3 DNA reads TGTGCCAGCAGCGTAACGTGGGGGGTGCTATACAATGAGCAGTTCTTC.

V is TRBV19 and J is TRBJ2-1, with 9 bases matching TRBD2. CDR1 is LNHDA, CDR2 SQIVND, per germline (reference sequence). With V trimmed by 7 bases and J by 3 bases, 7 bases remained unmatched. This CDR3 has 15 amino acids. The DNA of the CDR3 is TGTGCCAGTACCCATAGCGGGGGAAACTACAATGAGCAGTTCTTC. It yields the protein CASTHSGGNYNEQFF.

The V call is TRBV6-4, the J call TRBJ2-7; 10 bases agree with TRBD1. Germline V gives CDR1 MRHNA, CDR2 SNTAGT. The CDR3 is 15 amino acids. With V trimmed by 10 bases and J by 4 bases, 13 bases remained unmatched. Written as DNA, the CDR3 is TGTGCCATCCGATCTACCGGGACAGGGGATTACGAGCAGTACTTC. Protein product: CAIRSTGTGDYEQYF.

This chain connects TRBV3-1 (or the pseudogene TRBV3-2) to TRBJ1-4; 7 nucleotides line up with TRBD1. CDR1 and CDR2 from the germline V gene are LGHDT and YNNKEL (reference sequence). This CDR3 contains 15 residues. The V gene end was trimmed by 2 bases and the J gene end by 3 bases; junction bases not matched to a gene: 3. The CDR3 here is CASSQTTGANEKLFF. CDR3 DNA: TGTGCCAGCAGCCAAACCACAGGGGCTAATGAAAAACTGTTTTTT.

The V gene is TRBV2, the J gene TRBJ2-5; 7 bases are a match to TRBD2. J was trimmed by 7 bases and V by 3 bases; bases with no gene match: 8. The length of the CDR3 is 14 residues. Germline V CDR1 and CDR2: SNHLY, FYNNEI. The CDR3 region is CASSENLGEGTQYF. DNA of the CDR3: TGTGCCAGCAGTGAGAATTTGGGGGAGGGGACCCAGTACTTC.

The V and J genes are TRBV3-1 (or the pseudogene TRBV3-2) and TRBJ1-6; D might be TRBD1 (6 bases). V was shortened by 3 bases and J by 7 bases, with 10 bases between the two germline ends. Germline V gene sequence: CDR1 LGHDT, CDR2 YNNKEL (reference sequence). The length of the CDR3 is 14 residues. The CDR3 DNA sequence: TGTGCCAGCAGCCAGGGGGACAAAAATTCACCCCTCCACTTT. This translates into CASSQGDKNSPLHF.

This rearrangement joins TRBV10-1 to TRBJ2-2; D call uncertain. This CDR3 is built from 13 residues. Germline V gene lookup returns CDR1 WNHNN and CDR2 SYGVQD (reference sequence). V lost 2 bases and J 11 bases, leaving 12 bases between the germline ends. CDR3 region: CASSENLAVELFF. The CDR3 nucleotides read TGCGCCAGCAGTGAGAATTTGGCCGTAGAGCTGTTTTTT.

V and J are TRBV2 and TRBJ2-7; the match to TRBD2 covers 8 bases. V gave up 4 bases and J gave up 2 bases; unmatched junction bases: 7. The germline gives CDR1 SNHLY, CDR2 FYNNEI. The length of the CDR3 is 15 residues. The CDR3 DNA reads TGTGCCAGCAGTGCGGCTAGCGGGTCGACCTACGAGCAGTACTTC. As protein: CASSAASGSTYEQYF. Drawing the rest from reference TRBV2 and TRBJ2-7, the complete variable domain is EPEVTQTPSHQVTQMGQEVILRCVPISNHLYFYWYRQILGQKVEFLVSFYNNEISEKSEIFDDQFSVERPDGSNFTLKIRSTKLEDSAMYFCASSAASGSTYEQYFGPGTRLTVT.

This clone was detected only once. This chain joins TRBV5-1 and TRBJ2-7, with 8 nucleotides matching TRBD2. J lost 3 bases, V lost 0 bases, and 8 bases had no gene match. Looked up from germline, CDR1 is SGHRS and CDR2 is YFSETQ. The CDR3 is 16 residues long. Here the CDR3 reads CASSLGRSGGIYEQYF. The CDR3, as DNA: TGCGCCAGCAGCTTGGGTAGATCGGGAGGGATCTACGAGCAGTACTTC. The full variable domain, completed using reference TRBV5-1 and TRBJ2-7, is KAGVTQTPRYLIKTRGQQVTLSCSPISGHRSVSWYQQTPGQGLQFLFEYFSETQRNKGNFPGRFSGRQFSNSRSEMNVSTLELGDSALYLCASSLGRSGGIYEQYFGPGTRLTVT.

The chain has TRBV30 and TRBJ2-7, with D possibly being TRBD2 (5 bases). The length of the CDR3 is 13 residues. Germline CDR1 and CDR2: GTSNPN and SVGIG (reference sequence). V lost 2 bases to trimming and J lost 1 base, with 9 bases between them. In DNA, the CDR3 is TGTGCCTGGAGTATGTCGGGGTCCTACGAGCAGTACTTC. Translation: CAWSMSGSYEQYF.

In regard to this clone: This sample also contains other DNA sequences that code for the same CDR3. The gene calls are TRBV12-3 or TRBV12-4 and TRBJ2-3; D uncertain. V was pared by 5 bases and J by 3 bases, with 6 bases between. This CDR3 region has 12 residues. The CDR3 is CASSTGTDTQYF. The CDR3 nucleotides are TGTGCCAGCAGTACCGGGACAGATACGCAGTATTTT.

The rearrangement uses TRBV10-2 and TRBJ1-2; 10 bases are a match to TRBD1. Looked up from germline, CDR1 is WSHSY and CDR2 is SAAADI. This CDR3 spans 13 amino acids. Trimming cost V 8 bases and J 4 bases; bases outside gene matches: 4. The CDR3 sequence is CASWGQGTYGYTF. CDR3 nucleotide sequence: TGCGCCAGCTGGGGACAGGGGACCTATGGCTACACCTTC.

The chain couples TRBV6-9 to TRBJ2-4, with TRBD1 as a possible D gene (5 bases). Germline loops: CDR1 MNHGY, CDR2 SVAAGI. The CDR3 is 18 amino acids. Trimming removed 8 bases from V and 0 bases from J, with 23 bases in between. Here the CDR3 DNA reads TGTGCCAGCCCTCCTCCCTACGACAGTACACTAGCCAAAAACATTCAGTACTTC. Protein product: CASPPPYDSTLAKNIQYF.

The chain couples TRBV30 to TRBJ2-1; 12 nucleotides line up with TRBD2. CDR1 is GTSNPN and CDR2 is SVGIG in the germline V gene (reference sequence). The trim removed 4 bases at V and 3 bases at J, leaving 10 bases unmatched. This CDR3 has 17 amino acids. CDR3 sequence: CAWTSGRAQRSYNEQFF. The CDR3 DNA is TGTGCCTGGACTAGCGGGAGGGCCCAACGGAGCTACAATGAGCAGTTCTTC. The full variable domain, with the rest looked up from reference TRBV30 and TRBJ2-1, is SQTIHQWPATLVQPVGSPLSLECTVEGTSNPNLYWYRQAAGRGLQLLFYSVGIGQISSEVPQNLSASRPQDRQFILSSKKLLLSDSGFYLCAWTSGRAQRSYNEQFFGPGTRLTVL.

V gene TRBV7-9 combines with J gene TRBJ1-6, with 7 bases matching TRBD1. After removal of 2 bases from V and 7 bases from J, the junction contained 5 bases not matched to a gene. The CDR3 extends over 15 amino acids. CDR1 is SEHNR and CDR2 is FQNEAQ in the germline V gene (reference sequence). CDR3: CASSLTGAGNSPLHF. In nucleotides, the CDR3 is TGTGCCAGCAGCTTAACAGGGGCAGGAAATTCACCCCTCCACTTT.

V and J are TRBV13 and TRBJ2-1; 12 bases align to TRBD2. The CDR3 contains 14 residues. Germline V gene data show CDR1 as PRHDT and CDR2 as FYEKMQ (reference sequence). V was pared by 10 bases and J by 15 bases, with 16 bases of the junction left unmatched. CDR3 nucleotides: TGTGCCACCGGCGGGGGACTAGCGGGCTCTGGGCTGTTCTTC. It encodes CATGGGLAGSGLFF. The whole variable domain, filled in from reference TRBV13 and TRBJ2-1, reads AAGVIQSPRHLIKEKRETATLKCYPIPRHDTVYWYQQGPGQDPQFLISFYEKMQSDKGSIPDRFSAQQFSDYHSELNMSSLELGDSALYFCATGGGLAGSGLFFGPGTRLTVL.

The chain carries TRBV30 and TRBJ1-1; 8 bases line up with TRBD1. The V gene's germline CDR1 is GTSNPN and CDR2 SVGIG (reference sequence). The CDR3 runs 14 residues. After removal of 2 bases from V and 5 bases from J, the junction contained 7 bases not matched to a gene. In nucleotides, the CDR3 is TGTGCCTGGAGTCAAACAGGGGGTCGAACTGAAGCTTTCTTT. Translation: CAWSQTGGRTEAFF. Drawing the rest from reference TRBV30 and TRBJ1-1, the complete variable domain is SQTIHQWPATLVQPVGSPLSLECTVEGTSNPNLYWYRQAAGRGLQLLFYSVGIGQISSEVPQNLSASRPQDRQFILSSKKLLLSDSGFYLCAWSQTGGRTEAFFGQGTRLTVV.

This chain links TRBV27 with TRBJ1-4; D unresolved. Per germline, CDR1 MNHEY and CDR2 SMNVEV (reference sequence). Trimming removed 3 bases from V and 0 bases from J, with 5 bases in between. The CDR3 extends over 14 amino acids. The CDR3 sequence: CASSFGATNEKLFF. The CDR3 nucleotides are TGTGCCAGCAGTTTCGGTGCAACTAATGAAAAACTGTTTTTT.

The chain links TRBV2 to TRBJ2-7; D might be TRBD2 (5 bases). In germline, CDR1 is SNHLY, CDR2 FYNNEI. V dropped 11 bases and J dropped 3 bases, with 29 bases sitting between them. The CDR3 length is 17 residues. CDR3 nucleotides: TGTGCCTGCCGCCCCTCCGGCGGGCGGGCTACCATCTACGAGCAGTACTTC. Amino acid sequence: CACRPSGGRATIYEQYF.